This passage covers 28 T cell receptor beta chains from one sample sequenced in a study of CD8+CD57+ T cells in acquired aplastic anemia. Genomic DNA acted as the template from which TCR beta VDJ combination and CDR3 sequence profiling were carried out. TCRdb processed the reads anew with MiXCR; each CDR3 protein has one entry. This sample has about 220,000 distinct CDR3 sequences; 47% occur once, and the top ten carry 7.8%. All sequencing subjects had displayed CD8+CD57+ cell expansion on flow cytometry. The sequencing input was sorted CD4+, CD8+, or CD8+CD57+ T cells (not recorded which) from PBMCs. The receptors derive from a human donor with aplastic anemia.

Only one count was recorded for this clonotype. The chain employs TRBV25-1 and TRBJ1-2, with 8 bases fitting TRBD1. V dropped 3 bases and J dropped 5; count of bases not matched to a gene: 5. CDR1 is MGHDK, CDR2 SYGVNS, per germline. The CDR3 is 14 amino acids. The CDR3: CASSDDRGLYGYTF. The CDR3 nucleotides read TGTGCCAGCAGTGATGACAGGGGATTATATGGCTACACCTTC.

Worth noting for this clonotype: A much bigger clone sits one base away, suggesting this may be a read error. CDR3 residues: CASSGPWGTGELFF. Written as DNA, the CDR3 is TGTGCCAGCAGTGGGCCGTGGGGTACCGGGGAGCTGTTTTTT. V and J are TRBV6-1 and TRBJ2-2; unclear D gene. The V end was cut by 4 bases, the J end by 5 bases, with 11 bases between. The CDR3 loop spans 14 amino acids. The V gene's germline CDR1 is MNHNS and CDR2 SASEGT.

This clonotype was observed a handful of times. A read error may be the cause here, since a much bigger clone is one base away. The rearrangement joins TRBV6-4 to TRBJ1-5; no firm D call. Germline V gene data show CDR1 as MRHNA and CDR2 as SNTAGT. This CDR3 spans 13 amino acids. CDR3 region: CASPGRAHQPRHF. The CDR3 nucleotides read TGTGCCTCCCCGGGGAGGGCTCACCAGCCCCGGCATTTT.

To note about this clonotype: This may be a read error, as it is one base from a much larger clone. The chain recombines TRBV7-9 with TRBJ2-7; 9 bases align to TRBD1. The CDR3 covers 16 residues. The V gene's germline CDR1 is SEHNR and CDR2 FQNEAQ (reference sequence). CDR3 sequence: CASSLVGTGRGYGQYF. CDR3 DNA sequence: TGTGCCAGCAGCTTAGTTGGGACAGGGAGGGGCTACGGGCAGTACTTC. Full variable domain (outside the CDR3, taken from reference TRBV7-9 and TRBJ2-7): DTGVSQNPRHKITKRGQNVTFRCDPISEHNRLYWYRQTLGQGPEFLTYFQNEAQLEKSRLLSDRFSAERPKGSFSTLEIQRTEQGDSAMYLCASSLVGTGRGYGQYFGPGTRLTVT.

On this clonotype itself: With a much larger clone just one base away, this may be a read error. The rearrangement links TRBV10-3 to TRBJ1-1; no firm D call. This CDR3 is 13 amino acids long. The germline V gene has CDR1 ENHRY and CDR2 SYGVKD. This CDR3 reads CASSMSSDTEAFF. CDR3 DNA sequence: TGTGCCAGCAGTATGAGCTCAGACACTGAAGCTTTCTTT.

This clonotype was observed once. This may arise from a read error, as a much more abundant clone is one base away. The chain employs TRBV5-1 and TRBJ2-1; possibly TRBD2 for D (6 bases). CDR3 length: 15 amino acids. V was pared by 0 bases and J by 2 bases, with 9 bases between. Germline lookup yields CDR1 SGHRS and CDR2 YFSETQ. Written as DNA, the CDR3 is TGCGCCAGCAGCTTGGTCGCTAGCGCCTACAATGAGCAGTTCTTC. It yields the protein CASSLVASAYNEQFF.

This clonotype was counted at least ten times. CDR3 residues: CASSVTASPIPSPLHF. The CDR3 bases are TGTGCCAGCAGCGTAACTGCCTCACCCATCCCTTCACCCCTCCACTTT. This rearrangement joins TRBV9 to TRBJ1-6, with D unclear. The CDR3 is made up of 16 amino acids. The V gene lost 1 base and the J gene lost 9 bases, with 17 bases spanning the gap. Germline CDR1 and CDR2: SGDLS and YYNGEE. The full variable domain, its missing parts supplied by reference TRBV9 and TRBJ1-6, is DSGVTQTPKHLITATGQRVTLRCSPRSGDLSVYWYQQSLDQGLQFLIQYYNGEERAKGNILERFSAQQFPDLHSELNLSSLELGDSALYFCASSVTASPIPSPLHFGNGTRLTVT.

This clonotype was recorded once. The chain recombines TRBV29-1 with TRBJ2-1; TRBD2 matches 7 bases. The germline V gene encodes CDR1 SQVTM and CDR2 ANQGSEA. The trim removed 1 base at V and 7 bases at J, leaving 7 bases unmatched. The CDR3 is 14 amino acids. Here the CDR3 reads CSVEGASGANEQFF. Written as DNA, the CDR3 is TGCAGCGTTGAAGGGGCTAGCGGAGCTAATGAGCAGTTCTTC.

This clonotype has a handful of counts. The genes are TRBV4-3 and TRBJ1-1; perhaps TRBD1 as D (6 bases). The CDR3 sequence is 17 residues long. Per the germline V gene, CDR1 is LGHNA and CDR2 is YSLEER. The V end lost 2 bases, the J end lost 6 bases, and 22 bases lay between the germline ends. CDR3 residues: CASSQLSQNDRGSEAFF. The DNA of the CDR3 is TGCGCCAGCAGCCAATTAAGCCAGAATGATAGGGGGTCTGAAGCTTTCTTT.

As to this clonotype: This may arise from a read error, as a much more abundant clone is one base away. The rearrangement uses TRBV6-5 and TRBJ1-4; unclear D gene. This CDR3 contains 14 residues. CDR1 and CDR2 (germline): MNHEY, SVGAGI. The CDR3 is CALDIGGANEKLVF. CDR3 bases: TGTGCCCTCGATATTGGCGGTGCTAATGAAAAACTGGTTTTT.

Many counts were recorded for this clonotype. The CDR3 loop is CASSLARPAGGQVSYNEQFF. In DNA form, the CDR3 reads TGTGCCAGCAGCTTAGCGAGGCCAGCGGGGGGGCAGGTGTCCTACAATGAGCAGTTCTTC. The V call is TRBV7-6, the J call TRBJ2-1; TRBD2 matches at 10 bases. V shed 0 bases and J 1 base; nucleotides not matched to a gene: 12. The germline CDR1 and CDR2 sequences are SGHVS and FNYEAQ. This CDR3 spans 20 amino acids.

At least ten counts were recorded for this clonotype. V and J are TRBV6-4 and TRBJ2-5; maybe TRBD2 (6 bases). The CDR3 is made up of 15 amino acids. Trimming took off 6 bases at V and 4 bases at J, with 18 bases between the two ends. The germline V gene encodes CDR1 MRHNA and CDR2 SNTAGT. This CDR3 is CASSQTASATETQYF. As DNA, the CDR3 is TGTGCCAGCAGCCAAACCGCTAGCGCCACAGAGACCCAGTACTTC.

This clonotype was counted many times. This sequence joins TRBV19 and TRBJ2-1; the D call may be TRBD1 or TRBD2 (6 bases each). V lost 10 bases and J lost 4, with 20 bases in between. The CDR3 is made up of 15 amino acids. CDR1 and CDR2 from the germline V gene are LNHDA and SQIVND (reference sequence). DNA for the CDR3: TGTGCCACCAACGGGGGCCCTCAAAAGTACAATGAGCAGTTCTTC. Its protein product is CATNGGPQKYNEQFF.

Remarks on this clonotype: Lacking the conserved final phenylalanine or tryptophan, this CDR3 likely reflects a read error. The DNA is omitted, as the CDR3 cannot be located on it reliably, and the CDR3 follows TCRdb's listing. The gene calls are TRBV4-3 and TRBJ1-3; the table's D call of TRBD1 was not tested on the DNA. The CDR3 has 11 residues if both end residues are counted. CDR1 is LGHNA, CDR2 YSLEER, per germline. Here the CDR3 reads CASSQVDLTDT.

On this clonotype itself: One base away lies a much larger clone, so this may be a sequencing read error. The chain recombines TRBV4-1 with TRBJ1-2; TRBD1 aligns across 7 bases. CDR1 and CDR2 (germline): MGHRA, YSYEKL. The V and J ends lost 5 bases and 4 bases, in that order; junction bases with no gene match: 7. This CDR3 has 14 residues. CDR3 nucleotides: TGCGCCAGCAGCACTCGGGACAGCTTCTATGGCTACACCTTC. It yields the protein CASSTRDSFYGYTF.

The chain uses TRBV20-1 and TRBJ1-6; a possible D gene is TRBD1 (5 bases). The germline V gene encodes CDR1 DFQATT and CDR2 SNEGSKA (reference sequence). V lost 8 bases to trimming and J lost 8 bases, with 22 bases between them. CDR3 length: 15 residues. The CDR3 DNA is TGCAGTACCCACGTGGCCAACGCGGGGGATTCACCCCTCCACTTT. It encodes CSTHVANAGDSPLHF.

J is TRBJ1-6 and V is TRBV7-9; 9 positions agree with TRBD1. Germline lookup yields CDR1 SEHNR and CDR2 FQNEAQ (reference sequence). The CDR3 length is 15 residues. The V segment lost 6 bases and the J segment 6 bases; nucleotides outside the gene matches: 6. The CDR3 spells CASRSGTGTNSPLHF. Written as DNA, the CDR3 is TGTGCCAGCAGGTCCGGGACAGGGACTAATTCACCCCTCCACTTT. Drawing the rest from reference TRBV7-9 and TRBJ1-6, the complete variable domain is DTGVSQNPRHKITKRGQNVTFRCDPISEHNRLYWYRQTLGQGPEFLTYFQNEAQLEKSRLLSDRFSAERPKGSFSTLEIQRTEQGDSAMYLCASRSGTGTNSPLHFGNGTRLTVT.

This clonotype was detected many times. The chain carries TRBV27 and TRBJ2-5; D might be TRBD2 (6 bases). Germline V gene data show CDR1 as MNHEY and CDR2 as SMNVEV (reference sequence). V lost 7 bases to trimming and J lost 6 bases, with 12 bases between them. The CDR3 runs 12 residues. CDR3 residues: CASNGGLKTQYF. In DNA, the CDR3 is TGTGCCAGCAATGGGGGGTTGAAGACCCAGTACTTC.

This clonotype was found a few times. The chain joins TRBV6-2 or TRBV6-3 to TRBJ1-1; D call uncertain. Germline V gene sequence: CDR1 MNHEY, CDR2 SVGEGT. Trimming pared 1 base from V and 1 base from J, leaving 19 bases between. The CDR3 covers 18 residues. CDR3 residues: CASSYFLGSDGWNTEAFF. As DNA, the CDR3 is TGTGCCAGCAGTTACTTTCTGGGCAGCGACGGATGGAACACTGAAGCTTTCTTT.

There are many counts of this clonotype. The genes are TRBV7-8 and TRBJ2-7; D gene unclear. The CDR3 runs to 13 residues. Trimming pared 1 base from V and 3 bases from J, leaving 7 bases between. Germline assignment: CDR1 SGHVS and CDR2 FQNEAQ. The CDR3 here is CASSLGSVYEQYF. DNA of the CDR3: TGTGCCAGCAGCTTAGGGAGCGTCTACGAGCAGTACTTC.

This clonotype appeared a few times. The chain carries TRBV27 and TRBJ2-7, with unresolved D. Looked up from germline, CDR1 is MNHEY and CDR2 is SMNVEV (reference sequence). There are 15 residues in the CDR3. Between the trimmed V and J ends, which lost 4 bases and 4 bases, there was a span of 17 bases. CDR3 sequence (DNA): TGTGCCAGCAGTTCCAGATTAAGGCTGTCTTACGAGCAGTACTTC. This encodes CASSSRLRLSYEQYF.

Notes on this clonotype: The missing conserved phenylalanine or tryptophan at the end of this CDR3 makes a read error likely. The chain employs TRBV5-4 and TRBJ1-1; 7 nucleotides align to TRBD1. The CDR3 is made up of 12 amino acids. Germline CDR1 SGHNT, CDR2 YYREEE (reference sequence). V shed 3 bases, J shed 6 bases, and the junction held 2 bases outside the gene matches. As DNA, the CDR3 is TGTGCCAGCAGCTCCAGGGGGGCTGAAGCTTTCCTT. Translated, it gives CASSSRGAEAFL.

This clonotype showed up just a few times. This may be a read error, as it is one base from a much larger clone. J is TRBJ1-1 and V is TRBV7-8, with D perhaps matching TRBD1 (5 bases). There are 16 residues in the CDR3. Looked up from germline, CDR1 is SGHVS and CDR2 is FQNEAQ. V was trimmed by 4 bases and J by 2 bases, leaving 17 bases between them. CDR3 sequence (DNA): TGTGCCAGCAGCTACAAAGCCAGACAGATAAACACTGAAGCTTTCTTT. This codes for CASSYKARQINTEAFF.

The chain combines TRBV20-1 with TRBJ2-7, with 9 bases aligning to TRBD1. This CDR3 is built from 13 residues. V lost 7 bases, J lost 8 bases, and 12 bases stayed unmatched. Looked up from germline, CDR1 is DFQATT and CDR2 is SNEGSKA (reference sequence). The chain's CDR3 is CSGTGQGTMQQYF. Written as DNA, the CDR3 is TGCAGTGGAACGGGACAGGGAACAATGCAGCAGTACTTC.

Details on this clonotype: This is likely a read error, given that the CDR3 carries no conserved phenylalanine or tryptophan at its end. This chain uses TRBV30 with TRBJ2-7; D is ambiguous. This CDR3 has 13 amino acids. Germline V lookup: CDR1 GTSNPN, CDR2 SVGIG (reference sequence). V was trimmed by 0 bases and J by 2 bases, leaving 8 bases between them. CDR3: CAWSVLPTYEQYS. The CDR3, as DNA: TGTGCCTGGAGTGTACTACCGACCTACGAGCAGTACTCC.

In its sample, this clonotype was seen a few times. This chain joins TRBV6-5 and TRBJ2-1; perhaps D is TRBD1 or TRBD2 (5 bases each). CDR1 and CDR2 from the germline V gene are MNHEY and SVGAGI. V was shortened by 0 bases and J by 5 bases, with 14 bases between the two germline ends. The CDR3 extends over 16 amino acids. The CDR3 DNA reads TGTGCCAGCAGTTACTCGTGGGACGGAGTTAACAATGAGCAGTTCTTC. Encoded protein: CASSYSWDGVNNEQFF.

On this clonotype itself: Possible read error: a much larger clone is one base away. The chain has TRBV4-3 and TRBJ2-7; a weak D match, TRBD2 (5 bases). CDR3 length: 12 residues. In germline, CDR1 is LGHNA, CDR2 YSLEER. CDR3 DNA sequence: TGCACCAGCAGCCAAGATGAGGGCGAGCAGTACTTC. This sequence encodes CTSSQDEGEQYF.

The J gene is TRBJ1-1, the V gene TRBV29-1; TRBD1 is a possible D gene (5 bases). The CDR3 spans 11 residues. Germline values: CDR1 SQVTM, CDR2 ANQGSEA. V lost 7 bases to trimming and J lost 1 base, with 7 bases between them. The CDR3 sequence: CSGDRNTEAFF. The CDR3 region has the DNA TGCAGCGGAGACAGGAACACTGAAGCTTTCTTT. The full variable domain, in which reference TRBV29-1 and TRBJ1-1 provide the parts outside the CDR3, is SAVISQKPSRDICQRGTSLTIQCQVDSQVTMMFWYRQQPGQSLTLIATANQGSEATYESGFVIDKFPISRPNLTFSTLTVSNMSPEDSSIYLCSGDRNTEAFFGQGTRLTVV.